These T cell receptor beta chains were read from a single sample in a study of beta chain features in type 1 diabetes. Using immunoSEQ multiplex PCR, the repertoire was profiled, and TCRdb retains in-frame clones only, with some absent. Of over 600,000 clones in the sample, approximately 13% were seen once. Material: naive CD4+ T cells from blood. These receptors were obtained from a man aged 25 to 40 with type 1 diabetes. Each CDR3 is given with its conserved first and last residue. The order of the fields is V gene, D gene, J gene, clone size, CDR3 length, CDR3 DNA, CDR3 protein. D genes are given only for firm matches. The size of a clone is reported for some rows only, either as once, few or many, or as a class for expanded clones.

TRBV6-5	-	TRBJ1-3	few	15	TGTGCCAGCAGTCCTGGATCCGTCTCTGGAAACACCATATATTTT	CASSPGSVSGNTIYF
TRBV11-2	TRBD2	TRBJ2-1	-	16	TGTGCCAGCAGCCCCCTGGGCGGGGGGGCAACGGATGAGCAGTTCTTC	CASSPLGGGATDEQFF
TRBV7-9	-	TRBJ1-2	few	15	TGTGCCAGCAGATTAGAGGGCAGGGCGAGCGGTGGCTACACCTTC	CASRLEGRASGGYTF
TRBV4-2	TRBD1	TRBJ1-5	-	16	TGTGCCAGCAGCCAAGGGGGGACAGGGCGCAATCAGCCCCAGCATTTT	CASSQGGTGRNQPQHF
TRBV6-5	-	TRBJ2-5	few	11	TGTGCCAGCGGTCCGGGGGAGACCCAGTACTTC	CASGPGETQYF
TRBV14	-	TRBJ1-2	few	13	TGTGCCAGCAGCCGAGGGCCTAACTATGGCTACACCTTC	CASSRGPNYGYTF
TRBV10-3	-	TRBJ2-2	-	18	TGTGCCATCAGTGAGTCGTTGGGCAGGGCAATGAACACCGGGGAGCTGTTTTTT	CAISESLGRAMNTGELFF
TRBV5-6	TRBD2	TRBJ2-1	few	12	TGTGCCAGCAGCACTAGCGGTTGGCAGCAGTTCTTC	CASSTSGWQQFF
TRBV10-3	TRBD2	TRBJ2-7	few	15	TGTGCCATCAGTGCCGGCGGGGGGGCCTCCGACGAGCAGTACTTC	CAISAGGGASDEQYF
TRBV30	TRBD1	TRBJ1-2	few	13	TGTGCCTGGAGTGTAGTGGCAGGGGGAGGCTACACCTTC	CAWSVVAGGGYTF
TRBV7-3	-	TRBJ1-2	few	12	TGTGCCAGCAGCTTGGACGGCCGAAGCTACACCTTC	CASSLDGRSYTF
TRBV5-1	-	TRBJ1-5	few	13	TGCGCCAGCGCAGCGCAGGTTGATCAGCCCCAGCATTTT	CASAAQVDQPQHF
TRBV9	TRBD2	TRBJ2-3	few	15	TGTGCCAGCAGCCTCGGGACTAGCGGGGGAGATACGCAGTATTTT	CASSLGTSGGDTQYF
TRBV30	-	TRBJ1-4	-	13	TGTGCCTGGAGTGGCAGCGGAGGAGGGGAACTGTTTTTT	CAWSGSGGGELFF
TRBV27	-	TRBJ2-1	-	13	TGTGCCAGCGGCAGGGACTCCTACAATGAGCAGTTCTTC	CASGRDSYNEQFF
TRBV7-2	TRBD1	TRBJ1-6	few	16	TGTGCCAGCAGCCCACGGACAGGGGGCTCAGGCTCACCCCTCCACTTT	CASSPRTGGSGSPLHF
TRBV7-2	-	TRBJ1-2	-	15	TGTGCCAGCAGCTTAGCCCTCGCGGGTAACTATGGCTACACCTTC	CASSLALAGNYGYTF
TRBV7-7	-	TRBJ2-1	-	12	TGTGCTAGCAGCTTAGTGGAGGGGGAGCAGTTCTTC	CASSLVEGEQFF
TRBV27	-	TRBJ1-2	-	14	TGTGCCAGCAGTTTTTCCGGAATCAGAGTGGGCTACACCTTC	CASSFSGIRVGYTF
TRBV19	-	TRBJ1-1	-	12	TGTGCCGTAACCGACAGGAACACTGAAGCTTTCTTT	CAVTDRNTEAFF
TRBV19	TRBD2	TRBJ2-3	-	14	TGTGCCAGTAGTACGAGCGGGGATGGAGATACGCAGTATTTT	CASSTSGDGDTQYF
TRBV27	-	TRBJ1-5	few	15	TGTGCCAGCAGTCGCGGACAGCCAATGAATCAGCCCCAGCATTTT	CASSRGQPMNQPQHF
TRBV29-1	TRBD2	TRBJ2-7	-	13	TGCAGCGCCGGGGGACTAGCATCCTACGAGCAGTACTTC	CSAGGLASYEQYF
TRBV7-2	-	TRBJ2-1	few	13	TGTGCCAGCAGCCCAAATATAAACAATGAGCAGTTCTTC	CASSPNINNEQFF
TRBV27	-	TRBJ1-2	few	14	TGTGCCAGCAGTTTATCGCGGGGAAACTATGGCTACACCTTC	CASSLSRGNYGYTF
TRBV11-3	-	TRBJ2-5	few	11	TGTGCCAGCAGCTTAACAGAGACCCAGTACTTC	CASSLTETQYF
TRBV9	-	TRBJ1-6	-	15	TGTGCCAGCAGCGTCGGCGAGCTCTATAATTCACCCCTCCACTTT	CASSVGELYNSPLHF
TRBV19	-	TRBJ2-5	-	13	TGTGCCACAAAATCAGGAACCCGAGGGACCCAGTACTTC	CATKSGTRGTQYF
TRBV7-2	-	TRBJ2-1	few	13	TGTGCCAGCAGCTTAGCGGCGGGGCATGAGCAGTTCTTC	CASSLAAGHEQFF
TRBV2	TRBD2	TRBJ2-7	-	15	TGTGCCAGCAGACCCAGGGGAGCGGGGGTCTACGAGCAGTACTTC	CASRPRGAGVYEQYF
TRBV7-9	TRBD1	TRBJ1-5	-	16	TGTGCCAGCAGCTTCGGGGACAGGGGCGGTAATCAGCCCCAGCATTTT	CASSFGDRGGNQPQHF
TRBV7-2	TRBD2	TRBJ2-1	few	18	TGTGCCAGCAGCTTAGTAGGGACTAGCGGGGGGATAAACAATGAGCAGTTCTTC	CASSLVGTSGGINNEQFF
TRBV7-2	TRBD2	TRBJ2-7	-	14	TGTGCCAGCAGTCCACGGGGGGAGCTTTACGAGCAGTACTTC	CASSPRGELYEQYF
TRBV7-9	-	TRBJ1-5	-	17	TGTGCCAGCAGCTTACCACCATTGGGGGGAGTCAATCAGCCCCAGCATTTT	CASSLPPLGGVNQPQHF
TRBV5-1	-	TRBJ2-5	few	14	TGCGCCAGCAGCTTGACCAGGGTTGGTGAGACCCAGTACTTC	CASSLTRVGETQYF
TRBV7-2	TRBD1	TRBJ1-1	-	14	TGTGCCAGCAGCACGAGGGACAGGGCCACTGAAGCTTTCTTT	CASSTRDRATEAFF